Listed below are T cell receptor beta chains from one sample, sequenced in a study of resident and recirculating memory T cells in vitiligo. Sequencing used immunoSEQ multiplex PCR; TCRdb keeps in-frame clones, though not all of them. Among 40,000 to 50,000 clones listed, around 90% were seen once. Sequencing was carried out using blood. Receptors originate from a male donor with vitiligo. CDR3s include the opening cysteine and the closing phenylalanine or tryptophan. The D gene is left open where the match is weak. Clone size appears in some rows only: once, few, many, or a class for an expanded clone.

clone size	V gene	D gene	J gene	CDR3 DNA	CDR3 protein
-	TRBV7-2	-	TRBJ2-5	TGTGCCAGCAGCTTAAACCAGGCCCATCGGGACCAGTACTTC	CASSLNQAHRDQYF
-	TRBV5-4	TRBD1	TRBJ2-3	TGTGCCAGCAGCGGGACAGCTAGCACAGATACGCAGTATTTT	CASSGTASTDTQYF
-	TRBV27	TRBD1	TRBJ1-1	TGTGCCAGCAGTCCCGTCCGACAGGGGGGGATGAACACTGAAGCTTTCTTT	CASSPVRQGGMNTEAFF
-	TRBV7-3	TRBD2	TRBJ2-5	TGTGCCAGCAGTCGCAGCGGGGGGGCCATGGAGACCCAGTACTTC	CASSRSGGAMETQYF
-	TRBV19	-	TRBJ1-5	TGTGCCAGTGGGCCTGTGAGTCAGCCCCAGCATTTT	CASGPVSQPQHF
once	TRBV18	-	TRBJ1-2	TGTGCCAGCTCACCACGGGACGGGACATTGGGCGGCTACACCTTC	CASSPRDGTLGGYTF
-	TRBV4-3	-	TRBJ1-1	TGCGCCAGCAGCCCAGGGCGCCAGAACACTGAAGCTTTCTTT	CASSPGRQNTEAFF
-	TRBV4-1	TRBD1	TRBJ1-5	TGCGCCAGCAGCCGAGTACAGGGGATCAATCAGCCCCAGCATTTT	CASSRVQGINQPQHF
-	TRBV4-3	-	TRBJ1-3	TGCGCCAGCAGCCGAAACCAAGGAGGACTGGCTGGAAACACCATATATTTT	CASSRNQGGLAGNTIYF
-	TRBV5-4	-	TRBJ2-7	TGCGCCAGCAGCCAATCCCGGGACATTTCCTACGAGCAGTACTTC	CASSQSRDISYEQYF
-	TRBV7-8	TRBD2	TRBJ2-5	TGTGCCAGCAGCAGAAGGGGACTAGCGGGGGGGATAGAGACCCAGTACTTC	CASSRRGLAGGIETQYF
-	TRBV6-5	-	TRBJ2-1	TGTGCCAGCAGCCGACAAATAACCTACAATGAGCAGTTCTTC	CASSRQITYNEQFF
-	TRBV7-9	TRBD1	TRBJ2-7	TGTGCCAGCAGCTTAGAGGTGGGACAGGGGACGTCCTACGAGCAGTACTTC	CASSLEVGQGTSYEQYF
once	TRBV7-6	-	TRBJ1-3	TGTGCCAGCAGCACCAGTGCAGGGGTAGTAAGTGGCGCCATATATTTT	CASSTSAGVVSGAIYF
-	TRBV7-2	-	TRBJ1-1	TGTGCCAGCAGCAAATGGGGCAGTGAAGCTTTCTTT	CASSKWGSEAFF
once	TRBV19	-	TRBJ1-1	TGTGCCAGTACGACGAAGGGGCGGATGGCTTTCTTT	CASTTKGRMAFF
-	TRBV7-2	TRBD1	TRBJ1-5	TGTGCCAGCAGTTACACAGGGGACAGTCAGCCCCAGCATTTT	CASSYTGDSQPQHF
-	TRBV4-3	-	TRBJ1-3	TGCGCCAGCAGCCAAAACCAGGGAGGGGAAGGGTTTGGAAACACCATATATTTT	CASSQNQGGEGFGNTIYF
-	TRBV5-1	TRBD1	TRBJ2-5	TGCGCCAGTACCGGAGGACAGGGGATGGAAGAGACCCAGTACTTC	CASTGGQGMEETQYF
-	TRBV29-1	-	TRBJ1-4	TGCAGCGTGGAGGTCTGGGAAAAACTGTTTTTT	CSVEVWEKLFF
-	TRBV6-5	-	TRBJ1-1	TGTGCCAGCAGTTACGCCAGGGTGAACACTGAAGCTTTCTTT	CASSYARVNTEAFF
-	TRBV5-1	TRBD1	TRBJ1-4	TGCGCCAGCAGCTTGGAAGGCAGGGGGCGTGAAAAACTGTTTTTT	CASSLEGRGREKLFF
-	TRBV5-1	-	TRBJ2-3	TGCGCCAGCAGCTTGTCAGACAGTCATACGCAGTATTTT	CASSLSDSHTQYF
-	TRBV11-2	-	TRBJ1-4	TGTGCCAGCAGCGCCCGTACAGGGCTCGGTGAAAAACTGTTTTTT	CASSARTGLGEKLFF
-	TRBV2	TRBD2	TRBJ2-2	TGTGCCAGCAGGGCAAAGCTGGGACGGGGGGCCGGGGAGCTGTTTTTT	CASRAKLGRGAGELFF
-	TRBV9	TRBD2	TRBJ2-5	TGTGCCAGCAGCATATCGCGGGGGGAGACCCAGTACTTC	CASSISRGETQYF
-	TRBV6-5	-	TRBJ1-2	TGTGCCAGCAGTCCCCGCGACAGAGTCTATGGCTACACCTTC	CASSPRDRVYGYTF
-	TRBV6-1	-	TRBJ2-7	TGTGCCAGCAGACTTGACAGGTGGGCAGGGGAGCAGTACTTC	CASRLDRWAGEQYF
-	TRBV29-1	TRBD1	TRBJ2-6	TGCAGCGTTCGGGGACAGGTTGCTGGGGCCAACGTCCTGACTTTC	CSVRGQVAGANVLTF
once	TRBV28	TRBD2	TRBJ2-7	TGTGCCAGCAGTTTTACGGCTAGCGGGGGCACCTACGAGCAGTACTTC	CASSFTASGGTYEQYF
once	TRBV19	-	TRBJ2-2	TGTGCCAGTAGTATGTTCCGGCTCGGGGATACCGGGGAGCTGTTTTTT	CASSMFRLGDTGELFF
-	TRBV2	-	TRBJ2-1	TGTGCCAGCAGGGGGGCCGTCTATGAGCAGTTCTTC	CASRGAVYEQFF
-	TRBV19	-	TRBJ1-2	TGTGCCAGTAGTATATGGGACACAATTAACTATGGCTACACCTTC	CASSIWDTINYGYTF
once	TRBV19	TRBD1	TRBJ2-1	TGTGCCAGTAGTGGACAGGGTAGGGGTGAGCAGTTCTTC	CASSGQGRGEQFF
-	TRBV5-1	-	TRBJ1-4	TGCGCCAGCAGCTGGACTATGGGCGAAGAAAAACTGTTTTTT	CASSWTMGEEKLFF
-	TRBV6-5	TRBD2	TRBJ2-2	TGTGCCAGCAGGAAACTAGCGGCCACCGGGGAGCTGTTTTTT	CASRKLAATGELFF
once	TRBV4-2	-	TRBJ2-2	TGTGCCAGCAGCCAACCTGCAGAGCGGGCCTACACCGGGGAGCTGTTTTTT	CASSQPAERAYTGELFF
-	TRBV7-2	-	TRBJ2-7	TGTGCCAGCAGCACTACTAGCTACGAGCAGTACTTC	CASSTTSYEQYF
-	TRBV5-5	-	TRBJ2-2	TGTGCCAGCAGCGCGGGACGGAACACCGGGGAGCTGTTTTTT	CASSAGRNTGELFF
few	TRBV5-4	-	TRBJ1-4	TGTGCCAGCAGCCGAGGGACTGTTAATGAAAAACTGTTTTTT	CASSRGTVNEKLFF
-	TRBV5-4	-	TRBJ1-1	TGTGCCAGCAGCTCTTCTCCACAGGGAACTGAAGCTTTCTTT	CASSSSPQGTEAFF
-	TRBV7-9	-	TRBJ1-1	TGTGCCAGCAGCTCCCCTTCACGTAGCGCTGAAGCTTTCTTT	CASSSPSRSAEAFF
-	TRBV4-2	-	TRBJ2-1	TGTGCCAGCAGCCCGGGGGACAGCTCCTACAATGAGCAGTTCTTC	CASSPGDSSYNEQFF